This record concerns one TCR beta chain sequence. The antigen is undetermined. The data were taken from a study of cytomegalovirus exposure and HLA in healthy donors. The study's findings and limits: Researchers reported from a later analysis that most CMV-associated TCR beta chains appeared HLA-restricted.

PCR was performed using 60 Vbeta and 13 Jbeta primers. TCRdb's table, derived via immunoSEQ multiplex PCR, lists solely in-frame clones and lacks some. The table lists 150,000 to 200,000 clones, 78% of them singletons. The TCR sequence derives from a woman in her 30s in good health and CMV-seropositive. The sequencing input was PBMCs.

The CDR3 here is CAISESGTQGYTEAFF. The DNA for the CDR3 is TGTGCCATCAGTGAGTCGGGTACACAGGGCTACACTGAAGCTTTCTTT. The chain combines TRBV10-3 with TRBJ1-1; TRBD1 is a possible D gene (6 bases). Germline lookup yields CDR1 ENHRY and CDR2 SYGVKD. V was pared by 0 bases and J by 3 bases, with 14 bases between. The CDR3 length is 16 residues.